This TCR beta chain was captured in a study of blood T cell repertoires in COVID-19. Study at large: Both acute and convalescent COVID-19 samples were obtained from the United States, Italy and Spain. Sample material is recorded as cDNA or gDNA derived from T cells, B-cell-depleted T cells, or PBMCs.

V gave up 6 bases and J gave up 5 bases, with 17 bases separating them. The CDR3 has 16 amino acids. CDR1 and CDR2 from the germline V gene are SNHLY and FYNNEI. Libraries were prepared by immunoSEQ multiplex PCR; TCRdb keeps only in-frame clonotypes and omits some of them. The sample contains about 70,000 clones, more than 75% of which appear only once. The chain links TRBV2 to TRBJ1-6; perhaps TRBD1 as D (6 bases). The clonotype originates from a human donor in a cohort sampled during active COVID-19. The sequenced sample consisted of peripheral blood. The CDR3 loop reads CASRIRGSRDNSPLHF. The CDR3 DNA follows: TGTGCCAGCAGAATCAGGGGTAGTAGGGATAATTCACCCCTCCACTTT.